This paragraph covers one T cell receptor beta chain sequence. Its antigen is unknown. Vbeta (60) and Jbeta (13) primers were used in the PCR. The protocol was immunoSEQ multiplex PCR, while the TCRdb copy is restricted to in-frame clones and leaves out a portion. The repertoire holds 130,000 to 150,000 clones, with more than 75% as singletons. The CDR3 sequence is 15 residues long. V lost 5 bases to trimming and J lost 14 bases, with 27 bases between them. The germline CDR1 and CDR2 sequences are SGHVS and FQNEAQ. This sample is part of a study of cytomegalovirus exposure and HLA in healthy donors. Study at large: Researchers found that under 90% of a few hundred genotyped donors fell within the Caucasian-associated ancestry cluster.

Findings of the study overall: Segments of the TCR beta V type were, in most cases, productive about 87% or about 30% of the time in an earlier analysis.

This sequence was found in a female donor in good health and CMV-seronegative. The sample consisted of PBMCs. The chain combines TRBV7-8 with TRBJ1-2, with D possibly matching TRBD1 (6 bases). The CDR3 protein is CASSPNPGHTLWFTF. CDR3 DNA: TGTGCCAGCAGCCCCAACCCGGGACATACACTATGGTTTACCTTC.